The entry below describes one TCR beta chain. The data derive from a study of cytomegalovirus exposure and HLA in healthy donors. The PCR was carried out with 60 Vbeta primers and 13 Jbeta primers. Only in-frame clones appear in the TCRdb table, and some are missing; sequencing was by immunoSEQ multiplex PCR. The sample lists 90,000 or so clones, 55% to 70% occurring once. The germline V gene encodes CDR1 SGHNT and CDR2 YYREEE (reference sequence). V was pared by 0 bases and J by 0 bases, with 7 bases of the junction left unmatched. The CDR3 is made up of 17 amino acids. This TCR was sampled from a boy aged 10-17 years in good health and CMV-seropositive. The rearrangement joins TRBV5-4 to TRBJ1-2; the match to TRBD1 covers 8 bases. Material: PBMCs. The CDR3: CASSLAVTGGANYGYTF. The CDR3 DNA reads TGTGCCAGCAGCTTGGCCGTCACAGGGGGGGCTAACTATGGCTACACCTTC.